A single sample gave rise to the 24 T cell receptor beta chains below, sequenced in a study of cytomegalovirus exposure and HLA in healthy donors. PCR employed 60 Vbeta and 13 Jbeta primers. The method was immunoSEQ multiplex PCR; TCRdb's version includes in-frame clones alone and lacks a portion of them. The sample consists of more than 140,000 clones, roughly 78% of them appearing once. Source material: PBMCs. The receptors shown here come from a man aged 18 to 30 in good health and CMV-seropositive.

The chain joins TRBV28 to TRBJ1-5, with 11 positions matching TRBD1. The germline CDR1 and CDR2 sequences are MDHEN and SYDVKM. The CDR3 loop spans 15 amino acids. Trimming cost V 6 bases and J 9 bases; bases outside gene matches: 10. The CDR3 region is CASRSGQGVLGPQHF. The DNA for the CDR3 is TGTGCCAGCAGATCGGGACAGGGGGTTTTAGGGCCCCAGCATTTT.

The V call is TRBV19, the J call TRBJ2-5; 7 bases match TRBD1. The CDR3 contains 14 residues. Looked up from germline, CDR1 is LNHDA and CDR2 is SQIVND (reference sequence). V trimming: 1 base; J trimming: 4 bases; junction bases outside the gene matches: 3. Here the CDR3 reads CASSIGYRGETQYF. CDR3 DNA sequence: TGTGCCAGTAGTATAGGCTACAGGGGAGAGACCCAGTACTTC.

The gene calls are TRBV28 and TRBJ1-2; tentatively, D is TRBD1 (6 bases). Germline lookup yields CDR1 MDHEN and CDR2 SYDVKM. V shed 6 bases and J shed 7 bases, with 21 bases lying between them. There are 15 residues in the CDR3. CDR3 nucleotide sequence: TGTGCCAGCAGCCTATCCCCAGGGGCGCGGGCTGGCTACACCTTC. This translates into CASSLSPGARAGYTF.

The chain links TRBV5-4 to TRBJ2-7, with D maybe TRBD2 (6 bases). Trimming took 0 bases from V and 5 from J, leaving 9 bases between them. The V gene's germline CDR1 is SGHNT and CDR2 YYREEE (reference sequence). CDR3 length: 13 residues. The CDR3 bases are TGTGCCAGCAGCTTGGCCCCGGGGGACGAGCAGTACTTC. Its protein product is CASSLAPGDEQYF.

The chain employs TRBV2 and TRBJ2-7; 11 positions agree with TRBD1. CDR3 length: 14 amino acids. Germline V gene lookup returns CDR1 SNHLY and CDR2 FYNNEI. The ends lost 4 bases at V and 2 bases at J; junction bases unmatched: 1. The chain's CDR3 is CASSVGQGAYEQYF. CDR3 DNA: TGTGCCAGCAGTGTGGGACAGGGGGCCTACGAGCAGTACTTC.

The rearrangement uses TRBV5-6 and TRBJ2-7; D might be TRBD1 (6 bases). The CDR3 extends over 14 amino acids. Germline V lookup: CDR1 SGHDT, CDR2 YYEEEE. V lost 1 base to trimming and J lost 6 bases, with 14 bases between them. CDR3 protein: CASSLRGSASEQYF. In DNA, the CDR3 is TGTGCCAGCAGCTTGAGGGGGAGCGCGTCCGAGCAGTACTTC.

As DNA, the CDR3 is TGTGCCAGCAGTGAAGGCCCAGGGGCCTACGAGCAGTACTTC. Translated: CASSEGPGAYEQYF. The chain couples TRBV6-5 to TRBJ2-7; D is possibly TRBD1 (6 bases). Germline-derived CDR1 and CDR2 are MNHEY and SVGAGI. Trimming took 5 bases from V and 2 from J, leaving 13 bases between them. This CDR3 region has 14 residues.

J is TRBJ2-7 and V is TRBV5-1; 12 bases match TRBD1. V was clipped by 4 bases and J by 6 bases; unmatched bases: 8. CDR3 length: 15 residues. Per the germline V gene, CDR1 is SGHRS and CDR2 is YFSETQ. This CDR3 reads CASSADGTGGSEQYF. CDR3 DNA: TGCGCCAGCAGCGCAGACGGGACAGGGGGCTCCGAGCAGTACTTC. The entire variable domain, with the rest obtained from reference TRBV5-1 and TRBJ2-7, is as follows: KAGVTQTPRYLIKTRGQQVTLSCSPISGHRSVSWYQQTPGQGLQFLFEYFSETQRNKGNFPGRFSGRQFSNSRSEMNVSTLELGDSALYLCASSADGTGGSEQYFGPGTRLTVT.

This chain connects TRBV5-6 to TRBJ1-6; D uncertain. The CDR3 has 16 residues. The germline CDR1 and CDR2 sequences are SGHDT and YYEEEE. The ends were cut back, 2 bases at V and 6 bases at J, with 15 bases in the middle. The CDR3 DNA reads TGTGCCAGCAGCTTCCCATTCGGTTTTTTTAATTCACCCCTCCACTTT. It encodes CASSFPFGFFNSPLHF.

The V gene is TRBV28, the J gene TRBJ2-3, with D uncertain. The CDR3 spans 15 residues. V lost 7 bases to trimming and J lost 3 bases, with 17 bases between them. The germline V gene has CDR1 MDHEN and CDR2 SYDVKM. The CDR3 spells CASTTVPPETDTQYF. For the CDR3, the DNA is TGTGCCAGCACCACGGTCCCCCCTGAAACAGATACGCAGTATTTT.

The CDR3 nucleotides read TGTGCCAGCAGTCTAGTTCGTCCGAACACTGAAGCTTTCTTT. Translation gives CASSLVRPNTEAFF. This sequence joins TRBV2 and TRBJ1-1, with D uncertain. The CDR3 has 14 amino acids. Germline CDR1 SNHLY, CDR2 FYNNEI. V lost 5 bases to trimming and J lost 1 base, with 11 bases between them.

V and J are TRBV19 and TRBJ1-1; 8 bases are a match to TRBD1. The V gene's germline CDR1 is LNHDA and CDR2 SQIVND (reference sequence). The CDR3 loop spans 15 amino acids. V was clipped by 4 bases and J by 4 bases; unmatched bases: 8. CDR3 region: CASSTPSGGGTEAFF. As DNA, the CDR3 is TGTGCCAGTAGTACCCCCTCAGGGGGCGGCACTGAAGCTTTCTTT.

The chain employs TRBV4-1 and TRBJ1-1; 8 positions agree with TRBD1. In germline, CDR1 is MGHRA, CDR2 YSYEKL. The CDR3 runs 18 residues. Unmatched junction bases numbered 19, after V lost 4 bases and J lost 6 bases. The CDR3 DNA reads TGCGCCAGCAGCCCAGTAGGGTACCCAACAGGGGGATCATCTGAAGCTTTCTTT. Residues: CASSPVGYPTGGSSEAFF.

This clone has just a few counts. The chain has TRBV5-4 and TRBJ2-1; TRBD2 agrees at 11 bases. Germline V CDR1 and CDR2: SGHNT, YYREEE (reference sequence). This CDR3 is 15 amino acids long. J was trimmed by 6 bases and V by 2 bases; bases with no gene match: 4. CDR3 nucleotide sequence: TGTGCCAGCAGCTTTTCCGGACTAGCGGGCAATGAGCAGTTCTTC. Translating gives CASSFSGLAGNEQFF. Full variable domain (outside the CDR3, taken from reference TRBV5-4 and TRBJ2-1): ETGVTQSPTHLIKTRGQQVTLRCSSQSGHNTVSWYQQALGQGPQFIFQYYREEENGRGNFPPRFSGLQFPNYSSELNVNALELDDSALYLCASSFSGLAGNEQFFGPGTRLTVL.

The chain couples TRBV11-2 to TRBJ2-1; 7 positions agree with TRBD1. The CDR3 covers 16 residues. Germline CDR1 and CDR2: SGHAT and FQNNGV. V was clipped by 1 base and J by 4 bases; unmatched bases: 7. CDR3 DNA sequence: TGTGCCAGCAGCTTAGTCCTAGGGGGCGGGTACAATGAGCAGTTCTTC. It yields the protein CASSLVLGGGYNEQFF.

This chain joins TRBV29-1 and TRBJ2-5, with D possibly matching TRBD1 (6 bases). V lost 7 bases, J lost 11 bases, and 23 bases lay in between. Germline CDR1 and CDR2: SQVTM and ANQGSEA. CDR3 length: 13 amino acids. CDR3 sequence (DNA): TGCAGCGCCTCCGGGGACACCTCTTTTCAGCAGTACTTC. It yields the protein CSASGDTSFQQYF.

V and J are TRBV7-8 and TRBJ2-7; 10 positions agree with TRBD2. Germline CDR1 and CDR2: SGHVS and FQNEAQ. V gave up 5 bases and J gave up 3 bases; unmatched junction bases: 10. The CDR3 is 16 amino acids. The CDR3 DNA reads TGTGCCAGCAGCCTCACTAGCGGGGACCGAGACTACGAGCAGTACTTC. This codes for CASSLTSGDRDYEQYF.

This chain joins TRBV7-2 and TRBJ1-2, with D possibly being TRBD1 (6 bases). V lost 5 bases to trimming and J lost 8 bases, with 21 bases between them. This CDR3 has 15 residues. Germline V gives CDR1 SGHTA, CDR2 FQGNSA. The CDR3 DNA reads TGTGCCAGCAGCGCAATTGTTGGGGGCAAAGAAGGCTACACCTTC. This translates into CASSAIVGGKEGYTF.

The chain couples TRBV27 to TRBJ1-4; possibly TRBD1 for D (6 bases). The V and J ends lost 4 bases and 0 bases respectively, with 12 bases between them. CDR1 is MNHEY, CDR2 SMNVEV, per germline (reference sequence). The CDR3 sequence is 16 residues long. DNA for the CDR3: TGTGCCAGCAGTTCTCGGACAGAGCCAACTAATGAAAAACTGTTTTTT. Amino acid sequence: CASSSRTEPTNEKLFF.

The CDR3, as DNA: TGTGCCAGCAGTCGACTAGCTACGGAGACCCAGTACTTC. This sequence encodes CASSRLATETQYF. The chain uses TRBV6-5 and TRBJ2-5; TRBD2 matches at 7 bases. The CDR3 covers 13 residues. Germline values: CDR1 MNHEY, CDR2 SVGAGI. The J segment lost 5 bases and the V segment lost 5 bases, leaving 5 bases of the junction unmatched.

The chain joins TRBV10-3 to TRBJ2-7, with 8 bases fitting TRBD1. The CDR3 has 16 amino acids. The germline V gene has CDR1 ENHRY and CDR2 SYGVKD. Trimming took 0 bases from V and 3 from J; bases not matched to a gene: 7. CDR3 amino acids: CAISESQAGTGYEQYF. The CDR3 DNA reads TGTGCCATCAGTGAGTCCCAGGCAGGGACAGGCTACGAGCAGTACTTC.

This clone was recorded once. The rearrangement joins TRBV15 to TRBJ2-3, with D uncertain. Trimming took off 0 bases at V and 5 bases at J, with 6 bases between the two ends. The CDR3 totals 13 residues. Germline V gene lookup returns CDR1 LNHNV and CDR2 YYDKDF (reference sequence). The CDR3 spells CATSRDPVDTQYF. CDR3 DNA sequence: TGTGCCACCAGCAGAGATCCGGTAGATACGCAGTATTTT.

The chain employs TRBV9 and TRBJ2-3; D is perhaps TRBD2 (5 bases). The V end was cut by 3 bases, the J end by 4 bases, with 18 bases between. CDR1 is SGDLS and CDR2 is YYNGEE in the germline V gene. CDR3 length equals 16 residues. In DNA, the CDR3 is TGTGCCAGCAGCGGCCGGACGAGAGGGAGATCAGATACGCAGTATTTT. It yields the protein CASSGRTRGRSDTQYF.

The rearrangement uses TRBV9 and TRBJ2-1; 8 bases map to TRBD1. CDR3 length equals 15 residues. V lost 0 bases, J lost 4 bases, and 3 bases stayed unmatched. The germline V gene encodes CDR1 SGDLS and CDR2 YYNGEE. The CDR3 DNA reads TGTGCCAGCAGCGTAGTCCGGACAGGGTACAATGAGCAGTTCTTC. Translation: CASSVVRTGYNEQFF.